This TCR beta chain is from a study of blood T cells in healthy people across ages. The ends were cut back, 6 bases at V and 2 bases at J, with 17 bases in the middle. Germline V CDR1 and CDR2: DFQATT, SNEGSKA (reference sequence). The CDR3 totals 14 residues. A sample-barcoded 5' primer and a J-beta primer mix were used in a second PCR of roughly 7 to 11 cycles. Each cDNA molecule was tagged by a template-switch adaptor with 12 random nucleotides. TCRdb reprocessed the 5' RACE reads with MiXCR, giving one entry per CDR3 protein. Of 550,000 to 650,000 distinct CDR3 sequences in the sample, 27% were seen once. This clonotype has more than one count but fewer than ten. These records were also assigned to another study, of T cells of mothers and their children. That work contributes: Researchers put all of the extracted RNA into cDNA synthesis, using around 1.5 ug per 15 ul.

The V gene is TRBV20-1, the J gene TRBJ2-7; TRBD1 is a possible D gene (6 bases). The sequenced sample was blood. The sequence derives from a boy between 2 and 15 years old in good health. CDR3: CSAEGTTSTYEQYF. In DNA, the CDR3 is TGCAGTGCGGAAGGGACAACCTCGACCTACGAGCAGTACTTC.